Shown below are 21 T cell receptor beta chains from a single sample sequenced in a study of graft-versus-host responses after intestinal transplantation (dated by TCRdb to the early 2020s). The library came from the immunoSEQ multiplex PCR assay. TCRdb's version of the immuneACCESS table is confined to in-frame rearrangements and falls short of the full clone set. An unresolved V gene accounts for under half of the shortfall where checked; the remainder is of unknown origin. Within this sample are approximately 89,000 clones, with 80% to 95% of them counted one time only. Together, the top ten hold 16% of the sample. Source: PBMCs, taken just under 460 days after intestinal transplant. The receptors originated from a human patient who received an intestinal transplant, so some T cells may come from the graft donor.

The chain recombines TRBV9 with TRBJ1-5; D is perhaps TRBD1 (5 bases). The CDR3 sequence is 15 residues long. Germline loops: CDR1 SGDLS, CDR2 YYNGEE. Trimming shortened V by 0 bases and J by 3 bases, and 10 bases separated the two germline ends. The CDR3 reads CASSVGGDLNQPQHF. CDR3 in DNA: TGTGCCAGCAGCGTAGGCGGGGACCTCAATCAGCCCCAGCATTTT.

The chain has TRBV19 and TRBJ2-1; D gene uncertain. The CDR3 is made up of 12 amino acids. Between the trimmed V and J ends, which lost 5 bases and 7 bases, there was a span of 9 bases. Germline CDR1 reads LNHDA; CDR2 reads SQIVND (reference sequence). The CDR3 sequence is CASSLTENEQFF. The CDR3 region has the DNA TGTGCCAGTAGTCTAACAGAAAATGAGCAGTTCTTC.

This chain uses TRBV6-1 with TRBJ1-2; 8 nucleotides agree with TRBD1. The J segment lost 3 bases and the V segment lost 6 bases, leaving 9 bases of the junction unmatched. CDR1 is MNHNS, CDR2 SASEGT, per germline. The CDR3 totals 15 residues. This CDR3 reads CASRTGVGGDYGYTF. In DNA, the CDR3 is TGTGCCAGCAGGACAGGGGTTGGGGGAGACTATGGCTACACCTTC.

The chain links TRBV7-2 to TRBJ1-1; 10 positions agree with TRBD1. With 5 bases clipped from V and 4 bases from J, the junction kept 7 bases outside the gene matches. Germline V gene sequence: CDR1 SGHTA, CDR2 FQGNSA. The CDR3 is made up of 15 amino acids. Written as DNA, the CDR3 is TGTGCCAGCAGCCCAGACAGGGGGCGAGGCACTGAAGCTTTCTTT. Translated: CASSPDRGRGTEAFF.

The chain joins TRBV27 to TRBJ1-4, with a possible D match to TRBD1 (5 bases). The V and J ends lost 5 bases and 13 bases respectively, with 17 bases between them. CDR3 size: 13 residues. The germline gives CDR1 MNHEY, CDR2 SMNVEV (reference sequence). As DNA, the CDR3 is TGTGCCAGCAGTCCTAACCTCGGGGGAGGACTGTTTTTT. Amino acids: CASSPNLGGGLFF.

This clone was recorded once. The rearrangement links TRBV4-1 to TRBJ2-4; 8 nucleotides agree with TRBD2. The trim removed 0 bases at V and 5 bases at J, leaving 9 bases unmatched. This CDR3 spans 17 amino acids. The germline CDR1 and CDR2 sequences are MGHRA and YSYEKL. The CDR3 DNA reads TGCGCCAGCAGCCAAGAGGGGAGCGGGGGCGGGGAAAACATTCAGTACTTC. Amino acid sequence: CASSQEGSGGGENIQYF.

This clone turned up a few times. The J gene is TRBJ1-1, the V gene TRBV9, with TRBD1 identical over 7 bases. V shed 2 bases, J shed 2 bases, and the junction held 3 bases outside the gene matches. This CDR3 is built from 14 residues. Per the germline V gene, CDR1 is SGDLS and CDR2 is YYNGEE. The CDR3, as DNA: TGTGCCAGCAGCGTCGGGACAGCTAACACTGAAGCTTTCTTT. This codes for CASSVGTANTEAFF. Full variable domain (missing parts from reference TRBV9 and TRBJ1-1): DSGVTQTPKHLITATGQRVTLRCSPRSGDLSVYWYQQSLDQGLQFLIQYYNGEERAKGNILERFSAQQFPDLHSELNLSSLELGDSALYFCASSVGTANTEAFFGQGTRLTVV.

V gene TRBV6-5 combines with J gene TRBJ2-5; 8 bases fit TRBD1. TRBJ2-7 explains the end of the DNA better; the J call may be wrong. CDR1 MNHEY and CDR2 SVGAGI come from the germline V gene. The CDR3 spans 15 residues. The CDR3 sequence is CASSYGTGGTYEQYF. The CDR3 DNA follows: TGTGCCAGCAGTTACGGGACAGGAGGCACCTACGAGCAGTACTTC.

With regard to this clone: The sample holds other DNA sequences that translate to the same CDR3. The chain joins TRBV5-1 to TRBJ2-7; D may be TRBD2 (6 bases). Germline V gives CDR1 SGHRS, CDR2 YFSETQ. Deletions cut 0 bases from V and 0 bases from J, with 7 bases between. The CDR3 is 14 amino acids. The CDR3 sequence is CASSLAGDSYEQYF. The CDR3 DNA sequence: TGCGCCAGCAGCTTGGCGGGGGACTCCTACGAGCAGTACTTC.

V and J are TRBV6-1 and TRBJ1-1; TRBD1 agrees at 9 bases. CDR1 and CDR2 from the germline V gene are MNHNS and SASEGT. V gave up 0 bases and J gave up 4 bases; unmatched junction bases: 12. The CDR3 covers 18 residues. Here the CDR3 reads CASSEAGAITGGGTEAFF. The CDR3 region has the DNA TGTGCCAGCAGTGAAGCAGGGGCCATAACAGGGGGCGGCACTGAAGCTTTCTTT.

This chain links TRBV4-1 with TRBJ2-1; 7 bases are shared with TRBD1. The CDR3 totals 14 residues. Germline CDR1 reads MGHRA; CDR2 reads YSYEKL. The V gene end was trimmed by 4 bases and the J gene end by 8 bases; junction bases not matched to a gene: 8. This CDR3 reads CASSPRQGRYEQFF. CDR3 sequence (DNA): TGCGCCAGCAGCCCCCGACAGGGAAGGTATGAGCAGTTCTTC.

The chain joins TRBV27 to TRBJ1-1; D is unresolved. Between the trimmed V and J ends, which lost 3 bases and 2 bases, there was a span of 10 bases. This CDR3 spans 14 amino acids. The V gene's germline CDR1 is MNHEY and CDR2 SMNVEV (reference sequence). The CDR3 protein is CASSFRDLNTEAFF. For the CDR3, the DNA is TGTGCCAGCAGTTTCCGTGACTTAAACACTGAAGCTTTCTTT.

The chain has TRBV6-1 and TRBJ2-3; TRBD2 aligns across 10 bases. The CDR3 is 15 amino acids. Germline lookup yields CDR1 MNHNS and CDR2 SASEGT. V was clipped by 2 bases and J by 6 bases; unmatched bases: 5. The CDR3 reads CASSESAGGPDTQYF. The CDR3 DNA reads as TGTGCCAGCAGTGAATCAGCGGGGGGGCCGGATACGCAGTATTTT.

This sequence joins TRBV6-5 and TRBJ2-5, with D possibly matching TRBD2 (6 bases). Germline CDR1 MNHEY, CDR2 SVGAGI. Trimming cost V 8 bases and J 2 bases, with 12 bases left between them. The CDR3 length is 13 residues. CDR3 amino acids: CASRGTGQETQYF. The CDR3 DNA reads TGTGCCAGCCGAGGGACTGGACAAGAGACCCAGTACTTC.

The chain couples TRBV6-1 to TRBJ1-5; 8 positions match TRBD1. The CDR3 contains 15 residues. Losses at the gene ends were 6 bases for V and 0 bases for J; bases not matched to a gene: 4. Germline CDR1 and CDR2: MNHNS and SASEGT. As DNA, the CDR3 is TGTGCCAGCAGCAGGGGGCGAGATAGCAATCAGCCCCAGCATTTT. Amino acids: CASSRGRDSNQPQHF.

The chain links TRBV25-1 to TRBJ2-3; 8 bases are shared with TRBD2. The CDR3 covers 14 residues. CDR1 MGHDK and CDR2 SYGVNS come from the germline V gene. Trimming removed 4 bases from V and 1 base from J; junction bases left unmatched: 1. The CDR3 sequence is CASSAAGGTDTQYF. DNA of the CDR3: TGTGCCAGCAGTGCAGCGGGAGGCACAGATACGCAGTATTTT.

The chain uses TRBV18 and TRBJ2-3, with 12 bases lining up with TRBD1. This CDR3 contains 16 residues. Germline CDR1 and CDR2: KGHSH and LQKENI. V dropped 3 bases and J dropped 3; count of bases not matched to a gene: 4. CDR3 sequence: CASSPGTGGATDTQYF. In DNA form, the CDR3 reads TGTGCCAGCTCACCCGGGACAGGGGGCGCGACAGATACGCAGTATTTT.

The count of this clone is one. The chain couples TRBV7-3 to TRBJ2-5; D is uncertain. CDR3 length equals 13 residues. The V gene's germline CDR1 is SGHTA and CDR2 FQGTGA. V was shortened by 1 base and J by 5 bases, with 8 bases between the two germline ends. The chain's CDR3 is CASSLMLGETQYF. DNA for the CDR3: TGTGCCAGCAGCTTAATGCTAGGGGAGACCCAGTACTTC.

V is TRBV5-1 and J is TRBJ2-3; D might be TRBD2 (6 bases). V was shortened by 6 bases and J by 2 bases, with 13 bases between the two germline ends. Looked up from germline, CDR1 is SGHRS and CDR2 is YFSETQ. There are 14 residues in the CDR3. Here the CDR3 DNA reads TGCGCCAGCACCGAGGGACTCCCCACAGATACGCAGTATTTT. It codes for CASTEGLPTDTQYF.

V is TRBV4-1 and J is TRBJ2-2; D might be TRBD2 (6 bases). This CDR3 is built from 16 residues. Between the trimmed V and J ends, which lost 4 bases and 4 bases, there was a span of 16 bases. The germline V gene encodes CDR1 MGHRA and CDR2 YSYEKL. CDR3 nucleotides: TGCGCCAGCAGCCGAGAGGCGGGACCTGGCACCGGGGAGCTGTTTTTT. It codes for CASSREAGPGTGELFF.

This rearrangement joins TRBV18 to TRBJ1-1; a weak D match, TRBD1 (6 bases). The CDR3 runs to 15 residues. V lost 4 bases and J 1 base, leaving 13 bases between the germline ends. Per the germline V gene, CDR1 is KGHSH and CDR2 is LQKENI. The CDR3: CASSRLTGPNTEAFF. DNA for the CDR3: TGTGCCAGCTCACGGCTGACAGGCCCGAACACTGAAGCTTTCTTT. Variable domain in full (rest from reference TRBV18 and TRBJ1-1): NAGVMQNPRHLVRRRGQEARLRCSPMKGHSHVYWYRQLPEEGLKFMVYLQKENIIDESGMPKERFSAEFPKEGPSILRIQQVVRGDSAAYFCASSRLTGPNTEAFFGQGTRLTVV.